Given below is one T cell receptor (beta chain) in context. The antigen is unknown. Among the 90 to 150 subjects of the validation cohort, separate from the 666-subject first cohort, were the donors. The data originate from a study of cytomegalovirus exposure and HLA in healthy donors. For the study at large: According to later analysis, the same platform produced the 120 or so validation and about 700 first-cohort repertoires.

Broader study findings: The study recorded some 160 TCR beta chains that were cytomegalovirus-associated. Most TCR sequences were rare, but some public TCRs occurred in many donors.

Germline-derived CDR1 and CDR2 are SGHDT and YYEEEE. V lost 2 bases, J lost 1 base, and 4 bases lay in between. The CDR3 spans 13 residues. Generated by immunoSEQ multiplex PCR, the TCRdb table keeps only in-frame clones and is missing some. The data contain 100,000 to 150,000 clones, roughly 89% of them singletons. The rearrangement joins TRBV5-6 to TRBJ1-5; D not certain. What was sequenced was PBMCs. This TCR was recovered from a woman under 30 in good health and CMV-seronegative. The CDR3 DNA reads TGTGCCAGCAGCTTCCAGAGCAATCAGCCCCAGCATTTT. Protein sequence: CASSFQSNQPQHF.